This T cell receptor beta chain emerged from a study of shared clonotypes between healthy human individuals. The wider study: Plates per donor: three CD4 naive, three CD4 memory, two CD8 naive, one CD8 memory.

The assay was immunoSEQ multiplex PCR, and TCRdb's table has in-frame clones only and misses some. Of nearly 750,000 clones listed, 72% are singletons. Germline-derived CDR1 and CDR2 are LNHNV and YYDKDF (reference sequence). V was pared by 0 bases and J by 4 bases, with 7 bases of the junction left unmatched. The length of the CDR3 is 16 residues. The sample comprised memory CD4+ T cells sorted from blood. Subset given: CD45RA-negative fraction. The rearrangement uses TRBV15 and TRBJ2-5; 8 bases match TRBD1. The TCR originated in a woman younger than 45 in good health. The CDR3 DNA sequence: TGTGCCACCAGCAGAGAACTAGGACAGGGTTTAGAGACCCAGTACTTC. The encoded protein is CATSRELGQGLETQYF.